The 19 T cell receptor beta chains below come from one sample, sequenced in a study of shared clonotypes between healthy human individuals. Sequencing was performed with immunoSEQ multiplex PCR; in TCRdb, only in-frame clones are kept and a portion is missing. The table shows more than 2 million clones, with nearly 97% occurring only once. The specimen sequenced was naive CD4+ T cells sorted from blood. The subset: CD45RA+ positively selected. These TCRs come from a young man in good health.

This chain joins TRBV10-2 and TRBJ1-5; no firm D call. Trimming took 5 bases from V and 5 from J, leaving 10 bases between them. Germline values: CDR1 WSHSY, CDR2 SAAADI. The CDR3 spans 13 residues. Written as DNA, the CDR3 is TGCGCCAGCAGTACCCAGGCCGATCAGCCCCAGCATTTT. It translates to CASSTQADQPQHF.

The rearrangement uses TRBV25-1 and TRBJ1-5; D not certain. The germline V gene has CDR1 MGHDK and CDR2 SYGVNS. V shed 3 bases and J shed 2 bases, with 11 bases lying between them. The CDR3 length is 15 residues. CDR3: CASSDGASGNQPQHF. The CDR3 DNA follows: TGTGCCAGCAGTGATGGAGCCTCGGGCAATCAGCCCCAGCATTTT. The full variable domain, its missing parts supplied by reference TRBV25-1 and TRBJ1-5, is EADIYQTPRYLVIGTGKKITLECSQTMGHDKMYWYQQDPGMELHLIHYSYGVNSTEKGDLSSESTVSRIRTEHFPLTLESARPSHTSQYLCASSDGASGNQPQHFGDGTRLSIL.

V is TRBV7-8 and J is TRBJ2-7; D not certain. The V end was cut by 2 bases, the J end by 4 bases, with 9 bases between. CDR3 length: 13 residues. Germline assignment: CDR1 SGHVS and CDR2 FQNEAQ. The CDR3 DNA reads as TGTGCCAGCAGCTTACGACAACTTTACGAGCAGTACTTC. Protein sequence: CASSLRQLYEQYF.

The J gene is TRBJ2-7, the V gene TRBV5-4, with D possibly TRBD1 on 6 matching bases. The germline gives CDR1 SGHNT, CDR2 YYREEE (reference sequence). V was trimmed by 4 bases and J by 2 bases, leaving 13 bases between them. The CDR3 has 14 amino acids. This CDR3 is CASSRQGFPYEQYF. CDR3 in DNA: TGTGCCAGCAGCCGTCAGGGGTTCCCCTACGAGCAGTACTTC.

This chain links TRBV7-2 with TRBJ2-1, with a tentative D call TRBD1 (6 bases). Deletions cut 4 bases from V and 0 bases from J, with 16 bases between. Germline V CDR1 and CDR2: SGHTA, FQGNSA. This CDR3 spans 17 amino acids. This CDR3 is CASSSTGIGVSYNEQFF. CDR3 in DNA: TGTGCCAGCAGCTCGACAGGAATTGGGGTCTCCTACAATGAGCAGTTCTTC. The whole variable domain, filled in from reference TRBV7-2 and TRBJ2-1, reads GAGVSQSPSNKVTEKGKDVELRCDPISGHTALYWYRQSLGQGLEFLIYFQGNSAPDKSGLPSDRFSAERTGGSVSTLTIQRTQQEDSAVYLCASSSTGIGVSYNEQFFGPGTRLTVL.

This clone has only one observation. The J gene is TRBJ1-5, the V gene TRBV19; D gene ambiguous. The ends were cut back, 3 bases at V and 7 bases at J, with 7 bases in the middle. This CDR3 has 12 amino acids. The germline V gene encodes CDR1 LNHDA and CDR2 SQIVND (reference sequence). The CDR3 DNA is TGTGCCAGTAGTATGGGTCTCCAGCCCCAGCATTTT. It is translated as CASSMGLQPQHF.

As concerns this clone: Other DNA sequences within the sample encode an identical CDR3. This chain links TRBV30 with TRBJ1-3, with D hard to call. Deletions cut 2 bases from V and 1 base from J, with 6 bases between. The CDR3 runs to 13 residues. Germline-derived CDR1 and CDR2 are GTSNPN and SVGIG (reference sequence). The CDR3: CAWSQGSGNTIYF. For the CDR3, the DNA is TGTGCCTGGAGTCAAGGATCTGGAAACACCATATATTTT. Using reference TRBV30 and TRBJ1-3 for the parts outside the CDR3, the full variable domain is SQTIHQWPATLVQPVGSPLSLECTVEGTSNPNLYWYRQAAGRGLQLLFYSVGIGQISSEVPQNLSASRPQDRQFILSSKKLLLSDSGFYLCAWSQGSGNTIYFGEGSWLTVV.

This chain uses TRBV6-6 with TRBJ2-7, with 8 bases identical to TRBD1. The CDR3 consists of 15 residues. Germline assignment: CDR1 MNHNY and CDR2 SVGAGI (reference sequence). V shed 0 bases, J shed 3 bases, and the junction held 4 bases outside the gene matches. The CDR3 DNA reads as TGTGCCAGCAGTTACTCGTTCGACAGGGGCTACGAGCAGTACTTC. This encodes CASSYSFDRGYEQYF.

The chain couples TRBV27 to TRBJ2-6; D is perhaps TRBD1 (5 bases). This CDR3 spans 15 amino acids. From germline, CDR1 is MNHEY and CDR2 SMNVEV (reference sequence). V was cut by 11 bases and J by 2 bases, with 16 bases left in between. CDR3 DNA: TGTGCCGCACGACCAGGGTCTACTGGGGCCAACGTCCTGACTTTC. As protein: CAARPGSTGANVLTF. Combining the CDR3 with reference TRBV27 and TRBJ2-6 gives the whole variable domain EAQVTQNPRYLITVTGKKLTVTCSQNMNHEYMSWYRQDPGLGLRQIYYSMNVEVTDKGDVPEGYKVSRKEKRNFPLILESPSPNQTSLYFCAARPGSTGANVLTFGAGSRLTVL.

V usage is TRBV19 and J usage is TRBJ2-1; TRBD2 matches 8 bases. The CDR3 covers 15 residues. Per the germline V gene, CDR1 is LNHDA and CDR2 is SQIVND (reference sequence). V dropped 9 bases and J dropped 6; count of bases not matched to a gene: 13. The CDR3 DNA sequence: TGTGCCAGCCGACCGGGAGGGGGAAGGGGCAATGAGCAGTTCTTC. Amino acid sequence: CASRPGGGRGNEQFF.

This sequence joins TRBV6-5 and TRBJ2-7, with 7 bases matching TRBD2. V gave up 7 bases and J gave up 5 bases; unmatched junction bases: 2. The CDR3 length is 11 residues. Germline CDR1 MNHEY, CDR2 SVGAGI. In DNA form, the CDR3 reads TGTGCCAGCACCGGGGGGAACGAGCAGTACTTC. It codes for CASTGGNEQYF.

The CDR3 nucleotides are TGTGCTAGTGGTTTGTTAGGGGCTGGCAATTCACCCCTCCACTTT. It codes for CASGLLGAGNSPLHF. J is TRBJ1-6 and V is TRBV12-5, with D possibly matching TRBD1 (5 bases). The germline V and J ends were trimmed by 2 bases and 7 bases, with 12 bases remaining between them. Per germline, CDR1 LGHNT and CDR2 FRNRAP. The CDR3 length is 15 residues.

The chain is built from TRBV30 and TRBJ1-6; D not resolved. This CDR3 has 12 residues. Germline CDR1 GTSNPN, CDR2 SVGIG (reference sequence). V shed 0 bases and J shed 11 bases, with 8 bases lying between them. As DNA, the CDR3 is TGTGCCTGGAGTGTAACCGGGCCACCCCTCCACTTT. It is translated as CAWSVTGPPLHF.

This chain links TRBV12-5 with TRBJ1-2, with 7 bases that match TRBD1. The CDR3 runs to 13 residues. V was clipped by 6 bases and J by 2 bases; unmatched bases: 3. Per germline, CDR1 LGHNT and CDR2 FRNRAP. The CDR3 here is CASGTGPNYGYTF. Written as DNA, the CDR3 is TGTGCTAGTGGGACAGGGCCCAACTATGGCTACACCTTC.

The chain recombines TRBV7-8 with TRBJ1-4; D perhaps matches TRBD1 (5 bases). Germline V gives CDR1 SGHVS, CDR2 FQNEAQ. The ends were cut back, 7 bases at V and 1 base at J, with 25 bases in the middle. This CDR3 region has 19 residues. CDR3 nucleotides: TGTGCCAGCACCGGCCCCCCGGGGGGGAGATCCAGAACTAATGAAAAACTGTTTTTT. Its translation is CASTGPPGGRSRTNEKLFF.

The CDR3 nucleotides read TGTGCCAGCTCCAGAGTAGCTGCCGGTAACAATGAGCAGTTCTTC. Translated, it gives CASSRVAAGNNEQFF. The V call is TRBV18, the J call TRBJ2-1; D unresolved. The CDR3 covers 15 residues. Trimming stripped 6 bases from V and 5 bases from J, with 17 bases between. Germline V gene sequence: CDR1 KGHSH, CDR2 LQKENI.

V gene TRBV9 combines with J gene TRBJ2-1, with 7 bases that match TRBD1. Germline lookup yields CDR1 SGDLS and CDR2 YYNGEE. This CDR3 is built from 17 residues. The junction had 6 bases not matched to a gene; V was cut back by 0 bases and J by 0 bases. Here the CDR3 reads CASSVDWGQFSYNEQFF. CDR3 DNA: TGTGCCAGCAGCGTAGACTGGGGACAGTTCTCCTACAATGAGCAGTTCTTC. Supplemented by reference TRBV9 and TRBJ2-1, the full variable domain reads DSGVTQTPKHLITATGQRVTLRCSPRSGDLSVYWYQQSLDQGLQFLIQYYNGEERAKGNILERFSAQQFPDLHSELNLSSLELGDSALYFCASSVDWGQFSYNEQFFGPGTRLTVL.

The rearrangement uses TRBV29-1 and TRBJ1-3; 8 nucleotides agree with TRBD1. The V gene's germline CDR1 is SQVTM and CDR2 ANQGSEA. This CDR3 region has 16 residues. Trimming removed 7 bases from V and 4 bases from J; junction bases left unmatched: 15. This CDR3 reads CSAGPGPGGSGNTIYF. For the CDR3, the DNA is TGCAGCGCCGGGCCCGGGCCAGGGGGCTCGGGAAACACCATATATTTT.

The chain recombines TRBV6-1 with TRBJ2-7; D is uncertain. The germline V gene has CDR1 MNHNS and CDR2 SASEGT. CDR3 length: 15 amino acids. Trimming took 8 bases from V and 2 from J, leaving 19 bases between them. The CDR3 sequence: CASDAPPSSTYEQYF. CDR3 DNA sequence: TGTGCCAGCGACGCGCCCCCTTCTTCCACCTACGAGCAGTACTTC.